This T cell receptor (beta chain) was profiled in a study of T-cell reconstitution after alpha-beta-depleted transplantation in children. The library targeted TCRbeta and was prepared with unique molecular identifiers. Using its own MiXCR run on the PCR reads, TCRdb lists one record per CDR3 protein. Among around 700,000 distinct CDR3 sequences listed, approximately 14% were seen once. Trimming removed 3 bases at V and 5 bases at J, with 13 bases between. Germline lookup yields CDR1 LGHDT and CDR2 YNNKEL (reference sequence). This CDR3 region has 15 residues. Study conclusions and caveats: Reportedly, only several hundred clones from non-depleted graft cells drove alpha-beta T-cell counts at about two months.

This clonotype has only a few counts. Its antigen remains unknown. The specimen was PBMCs, collected before TCRalphabeta/CD19-depleted stem cell transplant. The V gene is TRBV3-1, the J gene TRBJ2-2; no definite D call. The TCR was taken from a girl aged 2 to 9 with congenital amegakaryocytic thrombocytopenia, due to receive a stem cell transplant. The DNA for the CDR3 is TGTGCCAGCAGCCAGGGCCGCGTTGGTACCGGGGAGCTGTTTTTT. It yields the protein CASSQGRVGTGELFF.